What follows is one TCR beta chain and its context. The antigen it recognizes is unknown. No base-level quality is on record; no much larger clone is a single base apart. Other DNA sequences in the sample encode the same CDR3. The immunoSEQ Assay, a bias-controlled multiplex PCR, was used to amplify TCRbeta CDR3 regions from genomic DNA. The paper's data handling went like this. Nucleated cell counts per sample were estimated from amplification of reference gene primers within the assay. To quantify the absolute abundance of each unique TCRbeta CDR3 rearrangement, sequence reads were collapsed and filtered. For each sample, productive Simpson clonality was calculated by taking the square root of Simpson's diversity index across productive rearrangements. Here the immuneACCESS table is served through TCRdb, limited to in-frame sequences with V and J called. Missing clones are a known gap in these copies; in checked studies unresolved V genes cover under half, and the rest lacks a known reason. The V and J calls and clone size come from that table; D and trimming were worked out from the DNA. The sample has about 120,000 clones on record, under 80% of them singletons. The top ten constitute roughly 2% of the sample.

CDR3 length: 13 amino acids, cysteine to phenylalanine. Only the CDR3 DNA is retained, 39 bases long and in frame from the first base. Sequences SGHVS (CDR1) and FQNEAQ (CDR2) are obtained from the germline V gene. V and J are truncated by 5 bases and 1 base respectively, leaving an intervening sequence of 8 bases. This record comes from a study of blood T cell repertoires in COVID-19 (dated by TCRdb to about 2020). Some background on the complete study: Samples from collaborators originated in the United States, Italy and Spain and spanned both the acute and convalescent phases of COVID-19. The material from the prospective study consisted of cDNA or gDNA derived from T cells, B-cell-depleted T cells, or PBMCs. Deeply sampled blood TCRbeta repertoires from subjects exposed to, actively infected with, or recovered from COVID-19 were included in the dataset. The repertoires were released in a freely available public database meant as a resource for research on the immune response to SARS-CoV-2. Samples were obtained from the ongoing ImmuneRACE study (first 160 participants) and from 1,000 to 1,500 subjects provided by 6 global collaborators. Sample metadata almost always included a de-identified subject ID, COVID-19 status, age in years and sex. HLA class I and class II types, where available, came from metadata supplied by the sample provider rather than from assay-based typing. Overall results and qualifications from the work: Clinical and demographic metadata were provided uncurated, with the amount varying by source and participant.

Whole blood was collected in K2EDTA tubes by collaborating institutions according to the institutions' own protocols. For TCRbeta analysis, collaborators shipped samples in one of three forms: frozen whole blood, isolated PBMCs, or DNA extracted from either of those sample types. The chain joins TRBV7-8 to TRBJ1-1, and possibly TRBD1, on 5 matching bases. Material: peripheral blood. The origin of this receptor is a man between 65 and 85 years old with acute or convalescent COVID-19. The CDR3 region has the sequence CASSLQENTEAFF. The sequenced DNA is TGTGCCAGCAGCCTACAGGAGAACACTGAAGCTTTCTTT.